Following are 11 T cell receptor beta chains from one sample sequenced in a study of cytomegalovirus exposure and HLA in healthy donors (TCRdb year 2017). Library preparation used the immunoSEQ multiplex PCR assay. For the multiplex PCR, a mixture combining 60 forward primers for TCR Vbeta segments and 13 reverse primers for TCR Jbeta segments was used. Sourced from immuneACCESS, this table was stored by TCRdb with only in-frame sequences that have V and J called. A share of the clones is absent; for the studies checked, an unresolved V gene accounts for under half, and the remainder has no known explanation. This sample holds 120,000 to 150,000 clones; around 67% were observed only once. Clones ranked in the top ten supply approximately 1.6% of the sample. The sample consisted of PBMCs. Receptors were obtained from a young woman in good health and CMV-seronegative.

V gene TRBV7-2 combines with J gene TRBJ1-6, with 12 positions matching TRBD1. Germline assignment: CDR1 SGHTA and CDR2 FQGNSA. The CDR3 has 18 amino acids. V trimming: 7 bases; J trimming: 5 bases; junction bases outside the gene matches: 12. The CDR3 protein is CASNRGTGGVQDNSPLHF. The CDR3 DNA reads as TGTGCCAGCAACCGAGGGACAGGGGGCGTTCAAGATAATTCACCCCTCCACTTT.

The chain employs TRBV19 and TRBJ2-6, with 7 bases fitting TRBD1. Looked up from germline, CDR1 is LNHDA and CDR2 is SQIVND (reference sequence). The CDR3 loop spans 14 amino acids. The V segment lost 6 bases and the J segment 4 bases; nucleotides outside the gene matches: 3. DNA for the CDR3: TGTGCCAGTAGGACAGGGTCCGGGGCCAACGTCCTGACTTTC. Translating it yields CASRTGSGANVLTF.

This chain uses TRBV15 with TRBJ1-4; 8 bases are a match to TRBD1. CDR3 length: 14 residues. Germline V gene sequence: CDR1 LNHNV, CDR2 YYDKDF (reference sequence). V lost 5 bases, J lost 8 bases, and 7 bases stayed unmatched. The CDR3 is CATSPGQEEEKLFF. CDR3 in DNA: TGTGCCACCAGCCCGGGACAGGAGGAGGAAAAACTGTTTTTT. Together with reference TRBV15 and TRBJ1-4, the CDR3 gives the full variable domain: DAMVIQNPRYQVTQFGKPVTLSCSQTLNHNVMYWYQQKSSQAPKLLFHYYDKDFNNEADTPDNFQSRRPNTSFCFLDIRSPGLGDTAMYLCATSPGQEEEKLFFGSGTQLSVL.

This clone has a handful of counts. The CDR3 DNA follows: TGTGCCAGCAGCCAATCGACAGGGAATGAAAAACTGTTTTTT. Its translation is CASSQSTGNEKLFF. This rearrangement joins TRBV7-2 to TRBJ1-4, with 7 bases identical to TRBD1. Germline V CDR1 and CDR2: SGHTA, FQGNSA. The CDR3 loop spans 14 amino acids. Losses at the gene ends were 5 bases for V and 5 bases for J; bases not matched to a gene: 5.

Only a few counts were recorded for this clone. The chain employs TRBV4-2 and TRBJ2-3; 9 bases line up with TRBD2. In germline, CDR1 is LGHNA, CDR2 YNFKEQ. V shed 7 bases and J 2 bases; nucleotides not matched to a gene: 7. This CDR3 comprises 15 residues. In DNA, the CDR3 is TGTGCCAGCATGATGGCGGGGGGGACCACAGATACGCAGTATTTT. It specifies CASMMAGGTTDTQYF.

This chain connects TRBV5-5 to TRBJ2-3; D is unresolved. Per the germline V gene, CDR1 is SGHKS and CDR2 is YYEKEE (reference sequence). The CDR3 totals 15 residues. V was cut by 4 bases and J by 0 bases, with 12 bases left in between. CDR3 sequence reads: CASSASGGSTDTQYF. The CDR3 DNA reads TGTGCCAGCAGCGCTTCCGGCGGTAGCACAGATACGCAGTATTTT.

The V gene is TRBV30, the J gene TRBJ1-5; D is unclear. This CDR3 has 13 residues. V dropped 4 bases and J dropped 0 bases, with 7 bases sitting between them. The germline gives CDR1 GTSNPN, CDR2 SVGIG (reference sequence). CDR3 nucleotides: TGTGCCTGGAATGAGTATAGCAATCAGCCCCAGCATTTT. Translated: CAWNEYSNQPQHF.

V usage is TRBV5-1 and J usage is TRBJ2-1, with 10 bases that match TRBD2. V shed 4 bases, J shed 5 bases, and the junction held 9 bases outside the gene matches. The CDR3 has 16 residues. Germline loops: CDR1 SGHRS, CDR2 YFSETQ. The CDR3, as DNA: TGCGCCAGCAGCAAAAGTCCTAGCGGGGGAAACAATGAGCAGTTCTTC. Encoded protein: CASSKSPSGGNNEQFF.

J is TRBJ2-5 and V is TRBV7-9; 7 bases map to TRBD1. Trimming at V came to 2 bases and at J to 5 bases, leaving 8 bases not matched to a gene. The CDR3 runs 15 residues. CDR1 is SEHNR and CDR2 is FQNEAQ in the germline V gene (reference sequence). This CDR3 is CASSLSGTVGETQYF. The CDR3 DNA reads as TGTGCCAGCAGCTTATCCGGGACAGTCGGGGAGACCCAGTACTTC.

The chain recombines TRBV5-1 with TRBJ2-5; TRBD1 agrees at 12 bases. The CDR3 is 16 residues long. V lost 4 bases, J lost 2 bases, and 6 bases stayed unmatched. Germline-derived CDR1 and CDR2 are SGHRS and YFSETQ. The CDR3 bases are TGCGCCAGCAGCGGGGGACAGGGGGCGCGACAAGAGACCCAGTACTTC. Its protein is CASSGGQGARQETQYF. The entire variable domain, with the rest obtained from reference TRBV5-1 and TRBJ2-5, is as follows: KAGVTQTPRYLIKTRGQQVTLSCSPISGHRSVSWYQQTPGQGLQFLFEYFSETQRNKGNFPGRFSGRQFSNSRSEMNVSTLELGDSALYLCASSGGQGARQETQYFGPGTRLLVL.

This sequence joins TRBV6-5 and TRBJ1-1; D remains unclear. The CDR3 consists of 15 residues. V was shortened by 0 bases and J by 1 base, with 9 bases between the two germline ends. Germline V gene sequence: CDR1 MNHEY, CDR2 SVGAGI. In nucleotides, the CDR3 is TGTGCCAGCAGTTACTCGAGACTTGGGAACACTGAAGCTTTCTTT. Protein sequence: CASSYSRLGNTEAFF.